This TCR beta chain is drawn from a study of beta chain features in type 1 diabetes. Findings and limits, study-wide: A potential influence of HLA type upon TCRB rearrangement remained unresolved herein. There were fewer insertions and more deletions at the VDJ junctions of type 1 diabetes patients. Healthy donors had naive, central memory and Treg TCRB repertoires that appeared less similar than those seen among patients.

Remarks on this clone: The antigen remains undetermined.

Central memory, naive, regulatory and stem cell-like memory CD4+ cells were sorted by CD45RO/CCR7/CD25/CD127/CD95/CD27. The V end lost 2 bases, the J end lost 2 bases, and 9 bases lay between the germline ends. Germline V gives CDR1 SGHRS, CDR2 YFSETQ. The CDR3 consists of 14 residues. Investigators reverse transcribed all isolated RNA, so they sequenced expressed TCRB transcripts. Sequencing used immunoSEQ multiplex PCR; TCRdb keeps in-frame clones, though not all of them. The data show 860,000 or so clones, roughly 17% seen once. The chain carries TRBV5-1 and TRBJ2-3; a possible D gene is TRBD1 (5 bases). The sequence derives from a young woman in good health. Sequencing was done on a sample of naive CD4+ T cells from blood. In DNA, the CDR3 is TGCGCCAGCAGCTTTCAGGGCCTCACAGATACGCAGTATTTT. It encodes CASSFQGLTDTQYF.